This T cell receptor (beta chain) was found in a study of response to subunit inactivated influenza vaccine. TCRdb re-called the RT-PCR reads through MiXCR, storing one row per CDR3 protein. The table records approximately 530,000 distinct CDR3 sequences, around 8% of them present only once. Sample: PBMCs from blood, taken about 23 months after vaccination. The TCR comes from a man between 50 and 70 years old who received an inactivated influenza vaccine.

The DNA of the CDR3 is TGCGCCAGCAGCTTGGAGGTGGGGGCCTACAATGAGCAGTTCTTC. Its translation: CASSLEVGAYNEQFF. The rearrangement joins TRBV5-1 to TRBJ2-1; D is perhaps TRBD1 or TRBD2 (5 bases each). The CDR3 is 15 amino acids. Deletions cut 0 bases from V and 2 bases from J, with 9 bases between. Germline V gene sequence: CDR1 SGHRS, CDR2 YFSETQ.